This passage covers 16 T cell receptor beta chains from one sample sequenced in a study of cytomegalovirus exposure and HLA in healthy donors. Both 60 Vbeta primers and 13 Jbeta primers went into the PCR. Method: immunoSEQ multiplex PCR; TCRdb's copy keeps in-frame clones and lacks some. The sample lists more than 65,000 clones, 65% to 70% occurring once. Sequencing input: PBMCs. The source is a woman aged 45 to 65 in good health and CMV-seropositive.

The rearrangement links TRBV15 to TRBJ2-5, with 7 positions matching TRBD2. Trimming took 1 base from V and 4 from J; bases not matched to a gene: 6. Germline V lookup: CDR1 LNHNV, CDR2 YYDKDF (reference sequence). The CDR3 runs to 15 residues. The CDR3 DNA reads TGTGCCACCAGCAGAGGGGAGGGGAAAATAGAGACCCAGTACTTC. Protein product: CATSRGEGKIETQYF.

The gene calls are TRBV27 and TRBJ2-3; 7 bases are shared with TRBD2. With V trimmed by 4 bases and J by 6 bases, 10 bases remained unmatched. The CDR3 runs 15 residues. The germline gives CDR1 MNHEY, CDR2 SMNVEV (reference sequence). The CDR3 coding sequence is TGTGCCAGCAGTTCGGCGGGGGAACCTTTGGATACGCAGTATTTT. Translating it yields CASSSAGEPLDTQYF.

The rearrangement joins TRBV4-1 to TRBJ2-7, with a possible D match to TRBD1 (5 bases). V was cut by 2 bases and J by 4 bases, with 12 bases left in between. Germline CDR1 reads MGHRA; CDR2 reads YSYEKL. The CDR3 is 14 residues long. The CDR3 spells CASSQMPQGYEQYV. The DNA for the CDR3 is TGCGCCAGCAGCCAAATGCCCCAGGGTTACGAGCAGTACGTC.

This clone is a singleton in its sample. J is TRBJ1-2 and V is TRBV9; D is unclear. The CDR3 loop spans 15 amino acids. The V end lost 0 bases, the J end lost 4 bases, and 13 bases lay between the germline ends. Looked up from germline, CDR1 is SGDLS and CDR2 is YYNGEE. The chain's CDR3 is CASSVVDGGPYGYTF. The CDR3 DNA follows: TGTGCCAGCAGCGTAGTTGACGGAGGCCCCTATGGCTACACCTTC.

The chain is built from TRBV11-2 and TRBJ2-3; D may be TRBD1 (5 bases). Per the germline V gene, CDR1 is SGHAT and CDR2 is FQNNGV. V gave up 1 base and J gave up 5 bases, with 10 bases separating them. The CDR3 totals 14 residues. The CDR3 reads CASSLGRVKDTQYF. The DNA of the CDR3 is TGTGCCAGCAGCTTAGGCAGGGTCAAAGATACGCAGTATTTT.

The rearrangement uses TRBV13 and TRBJ1-1; D call uncertain. Germline V gene lookup returns CDR1 PRHDT and CDR2 FYEKMQ (reference sequence). Deletions cut 5 bases from V and 6 bases from J, with 16 bases between. CDR3 length: 14 residues. In DNA form, the CDR3 reads TGTGCCAGCAGCAGTGACGTGGTGGGCCCTGAAGCTTTCTTT. This translates into CASSSDVVGPEAFF. The full variable domain, rest sourced from reference TRBV13 and TRBJ1-1, is AAGVIQSPRHLIKEKRETATLKCYPIPRHDTVYWYQQGPGQDPQFLISFYEKMQSDKGSIPDRFSAQQFSDYHSELNMSSLELGDSALYFCASSSDVVGPEAFFGQGTRLTVV.

This clone occurred once. The rearrangement joins TRBV19 to TRBJ1-3; tentatively, D is TRBD1 (5 bases). Trimming stripped 8 bases from V and 4 bases from J, with 15 bases between. The germline CDR1 and CDR2 sequences are LNHDA and SQIVND (reference sequence). This CDR3 is built from 14 residues. The CDR3 region has the DNA TGTGCCAGTCTCGGCGGACACTTGGGAAACACCATATATTTT. Encoded protein: CASLGGHLGNTIYF. Complete variable domain (other parts from reference TRBV19 and TRBJ1-3): DGGITQSPKYLFRKEGQNVTLSCEQNLNHDAMYWYRQDPGQGLRLIYYSQIVNDFQKGDIAEGYSVSREKKESFPLTVTSAQKNPTAFYLCASLGGHLGNTIYFGEGSWLTVV.

Only a few counts were recorded for this clone. The junction departs from the called germline gene at one end, perhaps through a read error. The chain is built from TRBV7-9 and TRBJ1-2; D ambiguous. Germline values: CDR1 SEHNR, CDR2 FQNEAQ (reference sequence). This CDR3 comprises 11 residues. In DNA form, the CDR3 reads TGTTCCAGCAGCTTAGGAGGTGGCTACACCTTC. Encoded protein: CSSSLGGGYTF.

The V gene is TRBV6-4, the J gene TRBJ2-6, with D perhaps matching TRBD2 (6 bases). V dropped 3 bases and J dropped 0 bases, with 12 bases sitting between them. Germline CDR1 is MRHNA and CDR2 is SNTAGT. The CDR3 loop spans 17 amino acids. The CDR3 DNA follows: TGTGCCAGCAGTGAACGGGACTCATCCTCTGGGGCCAACGTCCTGACTTTC. Protein product: CASSERDSSSGANVLTF.

This sequence joins TRBV9 and TRBJ2-1, with 14 bases fitting TRBD2. This CDR3 has 15 amino acids. CDR1 is SGDLS, CDR2 YYNGEE, per germline. Trimming took 3 bases from V and 7 from J; bases not matched to a gene: 3. CDR3 in amino acids: CASSGGLAGVNEQFF. The CDR3 region has the DNA TGTGCCAGCAGCGGGGGACTAGCGGGGGTGAATGAGCAGTTCTTC.

In this sample, this clone turned up a few times. The chain is built from TRBV15 and TRBJ1-5, with 7 bases matching TRBD1. V gave up 8 bases and J gave up 0 bases; unmatched junction bases: 1. Germline V gives CDR1 LNHNV, CDR2 YYDKDF (reference sequence). The CDR3 extends over 13 amino acids. The CDR3 loop reads CATGTDSNQPQHF. The CDR3 nucleotides read TGTGCCACCGGGACAGATAGCAATCAGCCCCAGCATTTT.

V and J are TRBV6-6 and TRBJ1-4; the match to TRBD1 covers 12 bases. This CDR3 comprises 14 residues. Germline values: CDR1 MNHNY, CDR2 SVGAGI (reference sequence). Trimming cost V 6 bases and J 8 bases; bases outside gene matches: 4. This CDR3 reads CASSRDRGREKLFF. Written as DNA, the CDR3 is TGTGCCAGCAGCCGGGACAGGGGGCGAGAAAAACTGTTTTTT.

The V and J genes are TRBV5-1 and TRBJ1-1; D perhaps matches TRBD1 (5 bases). V lost 4 bases and J 4 bases, leaving 17 bases between the germline ends. The length of the CDR3 is 15 residues. Germline CDR1 is SGHRS and CDR2 is YFSETQ. The CDR3 loop is CASSQGGSYFTEAFF. Written as DNA, the CDR3 is TGCGCCAGCAGCCAGGGAGGCAGCTACTTCACTGAAGCTTTCTTT.

The genes are TRBV5-1 and TRBJ2-3; 7 nucleotides agree with TRBD1. The CDR3 extends over 14 amino acids. J was trimmed by 2 bases and V by 3 bases; bases with no gene match: 3. Looked up from germline, CDR1 is SGHRS and CDR2 is YFSETQ. As DNA, the CDR3 is TGCGCCAGCAGCTGGGGACAGCCCACAGATACGCAGTATTTT. Translating it yields CASSWGQPTDTQYF.

V usage is TRBV6-1 and J usage is TRBJ2-1; D is uncertain. Trimming left V 8 bases short and J 4 bases short, with 12 bases between. This CDR3 has 13 residues. The germline V gene encodes CDR1 MNHNS and CDR2 SASEGT. CDR3 in amino acids: CASGRGSYNEQFF. CDR3 sequence (DNA): TGTGCCAGCGGCCGCGGTTCTTACAATGAGCAGTTCTTC.

The gene calls are TRBV19 and TRBJ1-2; 11 positions agree with TRBD1. Germline CDR1 and CDR2: LNHDA and SQIVND (reference sequence). The CDR3 is 16 amino acids. Trimming took 5 bases from V and 6 from J; bases not matched to a gene: 11. The DNA of the CDR3 is TGTGCCAGTAGTCCCTCCCGGGACAGGGGGAGAGATGGCTACACCTTC. It translates to CASSPSRDRGRDGYTF.